This entry features one T cell receptor (beta chain) sequence. What it binds is unknown. Germline-derived CDR1 and CDR2 are MNHEY and SMNVEV (reference sequence). There are 13 residues in the CDR3. V lost 5 bases, J lost 5 bases, and 12 bases lay in between. Both 60 Vbeta primers and 13 Jbeta primers went into the PCR. The method was immunoSEQ multiplex PCR; TCRdb's version includes in-frame clones alone and lacks a portion of them. The table shows approximately 120,000 clones, with roughly 70% occurring only once. These data come from a study of cytomegalovirus exposure and HLA in healthy donors. Study at large: Clustering assigned 70% to 90% of the approximately 400 genotyped donors to the Caucasian-associated ancestry cluster. Study conclusions and caveats: Fewer N-insertions than the roughly 670-donor mean were reportedly shown by an Asian-associated ancestry cluster in a later analysis. Sequences of the TCR beta chain were said to predict the HLA-A and HLA-B alleles of most subjects accurately.

Unrecorded immune exposures were likely, despite nominal health at sampling. The source of this sequence is a man aged 25 to 40 in good health and CMV-seronegative. Sequences were obtained from PBMCs. V and J are TRBV27 and TRBJ1-1, with unresolved D. The CDR3, as DNA: TGTGCCAGCAGTCCTGTTGGAGGAACTGAAGCTTTCTTT. Its protein is CASSPVGGTEAFF.